This TCR beta chain stems from a study of control samples from healthy donors and cancer patients (dated by TCRdb to 2020 to 2021). Receptor amplification or capture employed the immunoSEQ multiplex PCR assay. TCRdb carries this immuneACCESS record with in-frame sequences only. Its versions omit some clonotypes, under half of them owing to an unresolved V gene in the studies checked, with the rest unexplained. The sample table records 130,000 or so clones; roughly 94% of these occur just once. Clones ranked in the top ten supply around 12% of the sample. CDR1 and CDR2 (LNHDA, SQIVND) derive from the germline V gene (reference sequence). V was cut back by 7 bases and J by 4 bases, leaving a gap of 7 bases between them. The CDR3 covers 11 residues, taking in both the cysteine and the phenylalanine. The only DNA kept is the CDR3, 33 bases in frame from the first base. On this clone: Its antigen remains unidentified. Base qualities are not recorded, but no much larger clone differs from it by a single base.

The TCR was taken from a man aged 40-49 years in good health. The V and J segments used are TRBV19 and TRBJ1-1, with an unclear D gene assignment. What was sequenced was blood. In nucleotides, the sequence is TGTGCCAGTATAAGTGCCACTGAAGCTTTCTTT. Translated, this gives CASISATEAFF.